The T cell receptor beta chain under discussion was sequenced for a study of blood T cell repertoires in COVID-19. The germline gives CDR1 SGHDT, CDR2 YYEEEE. This CDR3 comprises 13 residues. The V and J ends lost 5 bases and 3 bases respectively, with 8 bases between them. The table came from immunoSEQ multiplex PCR; TCRdb's copy has only in-frame clones and leaves some out. The table has 45,000 to 65,000 clones, roughly 76% seen once; the top ten hold 5.3%. The table lists this clone with a few counts. The rearrangement joins TRBV5-6 to TRBJ2-2, with D perhaps TRBD2 (6 bases). The sample taken for sequencing was peripheral blood. The receptor was isolated from a woman aged 55-70 years with acute or convalescent COVID-19. The CDR3, as DNA: TGTGCCAGCAGGGCGGGGTACACCGGGGAGCTGTTTTTT. Amino acid sequence: CASRAGYTGELFF.